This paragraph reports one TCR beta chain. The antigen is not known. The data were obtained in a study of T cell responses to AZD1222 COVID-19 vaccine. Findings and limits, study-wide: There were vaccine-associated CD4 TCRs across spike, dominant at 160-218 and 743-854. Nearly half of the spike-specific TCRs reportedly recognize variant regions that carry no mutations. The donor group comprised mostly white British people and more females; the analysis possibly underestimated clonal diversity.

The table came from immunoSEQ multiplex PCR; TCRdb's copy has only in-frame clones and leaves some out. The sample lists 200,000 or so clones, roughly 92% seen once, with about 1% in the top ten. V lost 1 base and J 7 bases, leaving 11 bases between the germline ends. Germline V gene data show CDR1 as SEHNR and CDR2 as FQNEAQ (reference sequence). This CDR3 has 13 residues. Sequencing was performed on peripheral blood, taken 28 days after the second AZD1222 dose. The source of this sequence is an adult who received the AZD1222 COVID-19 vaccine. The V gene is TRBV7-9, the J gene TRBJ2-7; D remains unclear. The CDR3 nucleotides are TGTGCCAGCAGCTTAGTGTCCCAGCTAGAGCAGTACTTC. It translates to CASSLVSQLEQYF.